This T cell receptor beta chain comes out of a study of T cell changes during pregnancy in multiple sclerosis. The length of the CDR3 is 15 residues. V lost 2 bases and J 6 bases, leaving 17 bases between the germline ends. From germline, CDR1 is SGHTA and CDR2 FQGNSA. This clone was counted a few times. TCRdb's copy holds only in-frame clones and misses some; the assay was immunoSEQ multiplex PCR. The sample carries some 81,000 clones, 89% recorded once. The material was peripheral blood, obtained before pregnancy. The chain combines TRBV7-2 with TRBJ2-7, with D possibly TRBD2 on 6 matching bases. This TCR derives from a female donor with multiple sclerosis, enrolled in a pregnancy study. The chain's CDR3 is CASSLILGDWTEQYF. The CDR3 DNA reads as TGTGCCAGCAGCTTAATCCTTGGGGACTGGACCGAGCAGTACTTC.